The rows below give T cell receptor beta chains drawn from one sample of a study of early T cells in non-severe SARS-CoV-2 infection. TCRdb called the 5' RACE reads again in MiXCR, with one record for every CDR3 protein. Of about 42,000 distinct CDR3 sequences listed, roughly 7.1% are singletons. The sample comprised whole blood. The receptor set was obtained from an adult who was a healthcare worker with PCR-confirmed SARS-CoV-2 infection or an uninfected control (not recorded which). Both conserved end residues are part of each CDR3. The order of the fields is CDR3 DNA, CDR3 protein, clone size, D gene, J gene, CDR3 length, V gene. D genes are given only for firm matches. Clone size appears in some rows only: once, few, many, or a class for an expanded clone.

DNA: TGTGCCACCAGCAGTGACGTCCCACGGTTGATGGGTGAAAACACCATATATTTT
CDR3: CATSSDVPRLMGENTIYF
size: few
D: NA
J: TRBJ1-3
length: 18
V: TRBV15

DNA: TGCGCCAGCAGCCAAGATTACTCGAGCTCCTATAATTCACCCCTCCACTTT
CDR3: CASSQDYSSSYNSPLHF
size: few
D: NA
J: TRBJ1-6
length: 17
V: TRBV4-3

DNA: TGTGCCAGCAGCCTATACCTCAAAGAGACCCAGTACTTC
CDR3: CASSLYLKETQYF
size: few
D: NA
J: TRBJ2-5
length: 13
V: TRBV14

DNA: TGTGCCGTCCGACTAGCGGGTTCCTACAATGAGCAGTTCTTC
CDR3: CAVRLAGSYNEQFF
size: many
D: TRBD2
J: TRBJ2-1
length: 14
V: TRBV7-9

DNA: TGTGCCAGCAGTTTAGGCGGGGGGAGCAATGAGCAGTTCTTC
CDR3: CASSLGGGSNEQFF
size: NA
D: TRBD2
J: TRBJ2-1
length: 14
V: TRBV27

DNA: TGTGCCAGCAGTTACCAGGGACAGGGCGCCTACGAGCAGTACTTC
CDR3: CASSYQGQGAYEQYF
size: many
D: TRBD1
J: TRBJ2-7
length: 15
V: TRBV6-5

DNA: TGTGCCAGCAGTTTGCGGCAGTCTTCGGGCACTGAAGCTTTCTTT
CDR3: CASSLRQSSGTEAFF
size: NA
D: NA
J: TRBJ1-1
length: 15
V: TRBV12-3/TRBV12-4

DNA: TGTGCCAGCAGTTCCTACAATGAGCAGTTCTTC
CDR3: CASSSYNEQFF
size: few
D: NA
J: TRBJ2-1
length: 11
V: TRBV12-3/TRBV12-4

DNA: TGTGCCAGCAGCCCTGATATTCTACAAGAGACCCAGTACTTC
CDR3: CASSPDILQETQYF
size: many
D: NA
J: TRBJ2-5
length: 14
V: TRBV7-9

DNA: TGTGCCATCAGTTGGGAAGGGGACAATGAGCAGTTCTTC
CDR3: CAISWEGDNEQFF
size: few
D: NA
J: TRBJ2-1
length: 13
V: TRBV10-3

DNA: TGTGCCAGCAGTTACGGGCAGGGGTTCTACGAGCAGTACTTC
CDR3: CASSYGQGFYEQYF
size: NA
D: NA
J: TRBJ2-7
length: 14
V: TRBV6-5

DNA: TGTGCCAGCAGCTTTAGTGGCCTAGCGGCCCGCACAGATACGCAGTATTTT
CDR3: CASSFSGLAARTDTQYF
size: NA
D: TRBD2
J: TRBJ2-3
length: 17
V: TRBV7-9

DNA: TGCAGTGCTAGAGATGTGGTGGTAAACACCATATATTTT
CDR3: CSARDVVVNTIYF
size: few
D: NA
J: TRBJ1-3
length: 13
V: TRBV20-1

DNA: TGTGCCAGCAGGCACCCTCGACTAGCGGGGGACACAGATACGCAGTATTTT
CDR3: CASRHPRLAGDTDTQYF
size: many
D: TRBD2
J: TRBJ2-3
length: 17
V: TRBV7-8

DNA: TGTGCCAGCAGTTTAGGGACTAACTATGGCTACACCTTC
CDR3: CASSLGTNYGYTF
size: many
D: NA
J: TRBJ1-2
length: 13
V: TRBV12-3/TRBV12-4

DNA: TGCGCCAGCAGCTTGGGGTACTTAGGCAATCAGCCCCAGCATTTT
CDR3: CASSLGYLGNQPQHF
size: NA
D: NA
J: TRBJ1-5
length: 15
V: TRBV5-1

DNA: TGTGCCAGCACCCTGAAGACAGCGAGCTCCTATAATTCACCCCTCCACTTT
CDR3: CASTLKTASSYNSPLHF
size: many
D: NA
J: TRBJ1-6
length: 17
V: TRBV12-3/TRBV12-4

DNA: TGTGCCAGCAGAGGAAAAACGGAGACCCAGTACTTC
CDR3: CASRGKTETQYF
size: few
D: NA
J: TRBJ2-5
length: 12
V: TRBV12-3/TRBV12-4

DNA: TGTGCCAGCAGCTTGTACGCTGGGACAGGGGTGGGCAATGAGCAGTTCTTC
CDR3: CASSLYAGTGVGNEQFF
size: NA
D: TRBD1
J: TRBJ2-1
length: 17
V: TRBV5-4

DNA: TGCAGTGCCCCGTCGTGGACTACCAACACAGATACGCAGTATTTT
CDR3: CSAPSWTTNTDTQYF
size: few
D: NA
J: TRBJ2-3
length: 15
V: TRBV20-1

DNA: TGCAGCGTGCTAGGAGGACAGGGATTCGCCTACGAGCAGTACTTC
CDR3: CSVLGGQGFAYEQYF
size: many
D: TRBD1
J: TRBJ2-7
length: 15
V: TRBV29-1

DNA: TGCAGTGCTGGGCGGGACGTTGAGACCCAGTACTTC
CDR3: CSAGRDVETQYF
size: NA
D: NA
J: TRBJ2-5
length: 12
V: TRBV20-1

DNA: TGTGCCATCAGTGGAACCAGATCCTACGAGCAGTACTTC
CDR3: CAISGTRSYEQYF
size: medium-sized
D: NA
J: TRBJ2-7
length: 13
V: TRBV10-3

DNA: TGTGCCAGCTATGGCAGCCTTAGCTCCTACGAGCAGTACTTC
CDR3: CASYGSLSSYEQYF
size: NA
D: NA
J: TRBJ2-7
length: 14
V: TRBV6-1

DNA: TGTGCCAGCAGTTATGACAGGCAAGAGACCCAGTACTTC
CDR3: CASSYDRQETQYF
size: many
D: NA
J: TRBJ2-5
length: 13
V: TRBV6-5

DNA: TGTGCCAGCAGCTTGGAACAGACCCACACTGAAGCTTTCTTT
CDR3: CASSLEQTHTEAFF
size: few
D: NA
J: TRBJ1-1
length: 14
V: TRBV5-4

DNA: TGTGCCAGCAGCCCCCGGGACGGTAACTACGAGCAGTACTTC
CDR3: CASSPRDGNYEQYF
size: few
D: NA
J: TRBJ2-7
length: 14
V: TRBV6-1

DNA: TGTGCCAGCAGTGTGAGGGCCCCCTACGAGCAGTACTTC
CDR3: CASSVRAPYEQYF
size: NA
D: NA
J: TRBJ2-7
length: 13
V: TRBV6-1

DNA: TGTGCCAGCAGTTTAGGGCTCCTGAACTATGGCTACACCTTC
CDR3: CASSLGLLNYGYTF
size: NA
D: NA
J: TRBJ1-2
length: 14
V: TRBV12-3/TRBV12-4

DNA: TGTGCCAGCAGTCAGGGGAACTATGGCTACACCTTC
CDR3: CASSQGNYGYTF
size: few
D: NA
J: TRBJ1-2
length: 12
V: TRBV6-5

DNA: TGCAGCGCCGGCCCGGCAGCCGGACAAGAGACCCAGTACTTC
CDR3: CSAGPAAGQETQYF
size: few
D: NA
J: TRBJ2-5
length: 14
V: TRBV29-1

DNA: TGTGCCAGCAGACTTATAGGGACAGGCGAGCTGTTTTTT
CDR3: CASRLIGTGELFF
size: many
D: TRBD1
J: TRBJ2-2
length: 13
V: TRBV7-3

DNA: TGTGCCAGCACCTCTTCTTCCGACACTGAAGCTTTCTTT
CDR3: CASTSSSDTEAFF
size: many
D: NA
J: TRBJ1-1
length: 13
V: TRBV12-3/TRBV12-4

DNA: TGTGCCAGCAGCTTTGGCGGTGCTAGCTCCTATAATTCACCCCTCCACTTT
CDR3: CASSFGGASSYNSPLHF
size: few
D: NA
J: TRBJ1-6
length: 17
V: TRBV5-4

DNA: TGTGCCAGCAGCCAGCCTACGGTGACGAACACTGAAGCTTTCTTT
CDR3: CASSQPTVTNTEAFF
size: NA
D: NA
J: TRBJ1-1
length: 15
V: TRBV3-1

DNA: TGCAGCGTCCGTAGGAGGGAACTAAATGAAAAACTGTTTTTT
CDR3: CSVRRRELNEKLFF
size: NA
D: NA
J: TRBJ1-4
length: 14
V: TRBV29-1

DNA: TGTGCCAGCAGCTCTCGACAGGCCACGTATGGCTACACCTTC
CDR3: CASSSRQATYGYTF
size: few
D: NA
J: TRBJ1-2
length: 14
V: TRBV6-5

DNA: TGTGCCAGCAGCTTGACAGGGTTCGTATCAGATACGCAGTATTTT
CDR3: CASSLTGFVSDTQYF
size: NA
D: NA
J: TRBJ2-3
length: 15
V: TRBV5-4

DNA: TGTGCCAGCAGTCCTAAGCTAGAGCGGGGGTGGACAGATACGCAGTATTTT
CDR3: CASSPKLERGWTDTQYF
size: many
D: TRBD2
J: TRBJ2-3
length: 17
V: TRBV7-6

DNA: TGTGTCAGCAGTTTATCTGGGGAGCTGTTTTTT
CDR3: CVSSLSGELFF
size: NA
D: NA
J: TRBJ2-2
length: 11
V: TRBV12-3/TRBV12-4

DNA: TGTGCCAGCAGTCTATGGGGGACAGAGACAGGCGGCTACACCTTC
CDR3: CASSLWGTETGGYTF
size: NA
D: TRBD1
J: TRBJ1-2
length: 15
V: TRBV27

DNA: TGTGCCAGCAGCCCCAGCTCAGGGGCTGAAGCTTTCTTT
CDR3: CASSPSSGAEAFF
size: many
D: NA
J: TRBJ1-1
length: 13
V: TRBV14

DNA: TGCAGCGTTGTGCAGGGTTCGGGCGCTGAAGCTTTCTTT
CDR3: CSVVQGSGAEAFF
size: few
D: NA
J: TRBJ1-1
length: 13
V: TRBV29-1

DNA: TGTGCCAGCAGTAACCTTCCTTGGAGGCCAGCGAGCAATAGGGCCAAAAACATTCAGTACTTC
CDR3: CASSNLPWRPASNRAKNIQYF
size: few
D: NA
J: TRBJ2-4
length: 21
V: TRBV6-2/TRBV6-3

DNA: TGTGCCAGCAGTGATGGGGACACTGAAGCTTTCTTT
CDR3: CASSDGDTEAFF
size: few
D: NA
J: TRBJ1-1
length: 12
V: TRBV25-1

DNA: TGCAGCGTCAAGCCCACCATACAAGAGACCCAGTACTTC
CDR3: CSVKPTIQETQYF
size: many
D: NA
J: TRBJ2-5
length: 13
V: TRBV29-1

DNA: TGCAGTGCTAGAGGGGAGGAGACCCAGTACTTC
CDR3: CSARGEETQYF
size: NA
D: NA
J: TRBJ2-5
length: 11
V: TRBV20-1

DNA: TGTGCCAGCAGCCAGGGACAGAGAGATACGCAGTATTTT
CDR3: CASSQGQRDTQYF
size: NA
D: TRBD1
J: TRBJ2-3
length: 13
V: TRBV4-2

DNA: TGCAGTGCTAATACAGGGACCTCCTACGAGCAGTACTTC
CDR3: CSANTGTSYEQYF
size: many
D: NA
J: TRBJ2-7
length: 13
V: TRBV20-1

DNA: TGTGCCAGCACCGGGACCCTGAACACTGAAGCTTTCTTT
CDR3: CASTGTLNTEAFF
size: NA
D: NA
J: TRBJ1-1
length: 13
V: TRBV6-1

DNA: TGTGCCAGTTGCCCCAGCAGTGATAGCAATCAGCCCCAGCATTTT
CDR3: CASCPSSDSNQPQHF
size: many
D: NA
J: TRBJ1-5
length: 15
V: TRBV12-3/TRBV12-4

DNA: TGTGCCAGCAGTTACATCCCGGCGTCTAACTCCTATAATTCACCCCTCCACTTT
CDR3: CASSYIPASNSYNSPLHF
size: few
D: NA
J: TRBJ1-6
length: 18
V: TRBV6-5

DNA: TGTGCCAGCAGTCGCAGGGGGCAAACTGAAGCTTTCTTT
CDR3: CASSRRGQTEAFF
size: many
D: TRBD1
J: TRBJ1-1
length: 13
V: TRBV11-2

DNA: TGTGCCAGCAGCTGGGACGCCGGGCCTAGCTACGGCTACACCTTC
CDR3: CASSWDAGPSYGYTF
size: few
D: NA
J: TRBJ1-2
length: 15
V: TRBV5-5